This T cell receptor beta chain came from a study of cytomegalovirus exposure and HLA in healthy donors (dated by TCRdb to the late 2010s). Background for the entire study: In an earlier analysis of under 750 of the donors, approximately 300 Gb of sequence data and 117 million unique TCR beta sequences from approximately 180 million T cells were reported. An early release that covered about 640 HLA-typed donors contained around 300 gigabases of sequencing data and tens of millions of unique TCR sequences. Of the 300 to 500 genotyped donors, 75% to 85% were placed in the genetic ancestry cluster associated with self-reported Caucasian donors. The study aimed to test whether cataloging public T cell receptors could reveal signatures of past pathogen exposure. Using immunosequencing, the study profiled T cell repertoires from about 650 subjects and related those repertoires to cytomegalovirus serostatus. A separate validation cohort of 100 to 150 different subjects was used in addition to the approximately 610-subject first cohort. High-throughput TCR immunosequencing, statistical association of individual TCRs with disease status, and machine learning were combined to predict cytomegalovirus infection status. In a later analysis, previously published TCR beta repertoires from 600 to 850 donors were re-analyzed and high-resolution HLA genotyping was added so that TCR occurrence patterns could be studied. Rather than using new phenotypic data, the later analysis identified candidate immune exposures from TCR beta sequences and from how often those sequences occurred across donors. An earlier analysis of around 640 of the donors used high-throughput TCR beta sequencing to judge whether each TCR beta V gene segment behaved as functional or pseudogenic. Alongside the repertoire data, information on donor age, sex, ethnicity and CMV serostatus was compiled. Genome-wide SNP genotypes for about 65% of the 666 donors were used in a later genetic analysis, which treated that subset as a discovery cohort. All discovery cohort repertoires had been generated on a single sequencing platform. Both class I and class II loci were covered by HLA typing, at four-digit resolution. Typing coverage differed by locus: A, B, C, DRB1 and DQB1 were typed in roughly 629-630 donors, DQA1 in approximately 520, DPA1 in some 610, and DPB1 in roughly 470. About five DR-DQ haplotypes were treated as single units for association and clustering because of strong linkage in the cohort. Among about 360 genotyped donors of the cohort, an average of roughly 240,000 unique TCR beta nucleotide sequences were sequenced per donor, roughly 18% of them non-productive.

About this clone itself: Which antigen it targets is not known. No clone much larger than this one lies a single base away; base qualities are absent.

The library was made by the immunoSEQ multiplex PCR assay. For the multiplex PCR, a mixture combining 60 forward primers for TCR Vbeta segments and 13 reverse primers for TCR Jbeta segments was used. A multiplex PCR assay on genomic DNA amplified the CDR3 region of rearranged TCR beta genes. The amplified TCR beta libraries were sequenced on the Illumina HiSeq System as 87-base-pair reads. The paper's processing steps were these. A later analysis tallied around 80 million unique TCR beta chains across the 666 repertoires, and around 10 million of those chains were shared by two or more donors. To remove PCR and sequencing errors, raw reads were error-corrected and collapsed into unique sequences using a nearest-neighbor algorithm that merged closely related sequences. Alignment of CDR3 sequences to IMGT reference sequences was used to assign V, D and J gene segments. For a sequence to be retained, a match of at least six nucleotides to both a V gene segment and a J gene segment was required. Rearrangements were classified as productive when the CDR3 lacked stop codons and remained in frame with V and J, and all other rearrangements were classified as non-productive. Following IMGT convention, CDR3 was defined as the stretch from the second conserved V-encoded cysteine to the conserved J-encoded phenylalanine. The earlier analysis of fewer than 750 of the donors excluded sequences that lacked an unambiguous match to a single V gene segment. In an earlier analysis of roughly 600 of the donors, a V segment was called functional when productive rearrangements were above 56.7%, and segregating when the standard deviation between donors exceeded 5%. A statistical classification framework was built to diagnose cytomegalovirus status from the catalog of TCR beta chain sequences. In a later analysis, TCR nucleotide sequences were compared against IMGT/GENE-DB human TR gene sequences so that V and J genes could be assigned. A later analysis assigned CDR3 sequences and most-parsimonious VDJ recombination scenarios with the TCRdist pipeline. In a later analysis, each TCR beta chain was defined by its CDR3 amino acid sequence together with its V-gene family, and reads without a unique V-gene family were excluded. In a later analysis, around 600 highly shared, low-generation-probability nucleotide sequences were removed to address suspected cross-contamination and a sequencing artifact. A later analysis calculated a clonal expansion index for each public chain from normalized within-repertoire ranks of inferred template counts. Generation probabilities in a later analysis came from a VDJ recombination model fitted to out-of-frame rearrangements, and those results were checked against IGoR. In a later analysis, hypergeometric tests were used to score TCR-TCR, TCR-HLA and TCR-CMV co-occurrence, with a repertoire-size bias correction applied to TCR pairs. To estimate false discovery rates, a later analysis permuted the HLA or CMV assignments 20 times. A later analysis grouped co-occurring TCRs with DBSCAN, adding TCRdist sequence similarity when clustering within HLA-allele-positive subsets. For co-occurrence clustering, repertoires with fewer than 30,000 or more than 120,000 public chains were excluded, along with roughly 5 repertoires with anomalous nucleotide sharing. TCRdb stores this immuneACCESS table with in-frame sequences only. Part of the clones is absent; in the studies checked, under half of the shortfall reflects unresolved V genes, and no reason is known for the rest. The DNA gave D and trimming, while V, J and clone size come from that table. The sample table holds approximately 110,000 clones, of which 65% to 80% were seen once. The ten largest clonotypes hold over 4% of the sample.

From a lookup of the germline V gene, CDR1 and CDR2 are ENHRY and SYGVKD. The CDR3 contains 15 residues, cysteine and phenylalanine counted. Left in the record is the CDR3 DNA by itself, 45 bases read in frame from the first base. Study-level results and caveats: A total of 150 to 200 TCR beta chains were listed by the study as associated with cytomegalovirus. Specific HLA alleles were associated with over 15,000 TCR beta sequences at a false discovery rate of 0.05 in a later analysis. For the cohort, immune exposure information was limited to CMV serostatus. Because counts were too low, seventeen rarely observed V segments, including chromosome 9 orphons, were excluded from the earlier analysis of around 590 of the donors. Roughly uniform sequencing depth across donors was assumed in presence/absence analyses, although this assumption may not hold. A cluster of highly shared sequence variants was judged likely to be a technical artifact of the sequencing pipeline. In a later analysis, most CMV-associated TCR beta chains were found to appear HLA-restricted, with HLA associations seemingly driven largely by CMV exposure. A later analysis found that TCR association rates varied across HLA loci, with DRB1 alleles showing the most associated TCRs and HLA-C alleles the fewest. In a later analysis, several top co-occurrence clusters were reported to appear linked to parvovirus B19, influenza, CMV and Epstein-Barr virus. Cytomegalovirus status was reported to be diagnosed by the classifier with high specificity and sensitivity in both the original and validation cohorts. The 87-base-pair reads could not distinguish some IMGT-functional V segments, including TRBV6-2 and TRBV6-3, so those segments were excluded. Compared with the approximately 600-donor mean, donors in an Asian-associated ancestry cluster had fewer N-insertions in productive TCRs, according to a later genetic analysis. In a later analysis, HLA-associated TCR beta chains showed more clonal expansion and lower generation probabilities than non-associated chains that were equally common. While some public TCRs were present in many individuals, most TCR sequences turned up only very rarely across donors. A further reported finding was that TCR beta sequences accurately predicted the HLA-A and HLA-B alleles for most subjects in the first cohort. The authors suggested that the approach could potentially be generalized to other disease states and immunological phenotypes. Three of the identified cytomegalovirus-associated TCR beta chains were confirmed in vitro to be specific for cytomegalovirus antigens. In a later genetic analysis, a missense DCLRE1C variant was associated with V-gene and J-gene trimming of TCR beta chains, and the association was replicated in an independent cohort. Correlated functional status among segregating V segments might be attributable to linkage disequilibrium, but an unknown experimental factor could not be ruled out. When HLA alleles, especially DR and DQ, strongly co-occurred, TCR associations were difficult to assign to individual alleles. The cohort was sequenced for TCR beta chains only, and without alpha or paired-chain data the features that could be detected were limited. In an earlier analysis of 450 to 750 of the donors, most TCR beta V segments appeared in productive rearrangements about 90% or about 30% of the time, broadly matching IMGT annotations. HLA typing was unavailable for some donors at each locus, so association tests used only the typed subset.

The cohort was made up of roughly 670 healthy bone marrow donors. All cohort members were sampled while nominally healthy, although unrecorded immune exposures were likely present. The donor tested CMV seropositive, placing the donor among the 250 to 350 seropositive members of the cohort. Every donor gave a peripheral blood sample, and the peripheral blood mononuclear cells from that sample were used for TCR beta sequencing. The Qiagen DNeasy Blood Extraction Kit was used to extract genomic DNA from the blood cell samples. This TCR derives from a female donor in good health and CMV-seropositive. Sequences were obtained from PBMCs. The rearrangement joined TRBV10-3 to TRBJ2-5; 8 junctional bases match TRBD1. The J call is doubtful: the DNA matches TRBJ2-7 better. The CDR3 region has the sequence CAISESGQGASEQYF. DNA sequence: TGTGCCATCAGTGAGTCTGGCCAGGGGGCGTCCGAGCAGTACTTC.